The 5 T cell receptor beta chains below all came from one sample that was sequenced in a study of Tregs in tolerant kidney transplant recipients. Assay: immunoSEQ multiplex PCR; the TCRdb copy retains only in-frame clones and omits some. Among tens of thousands of clones, 93% were seen once, and the ten largest hold 1.6%. Mixed chimerism was transient after nonmyeloablative marrow transplants from related graft donors. The sample consisted of CD4+ T cells from blood (PBMCs), taken 12 months after the transplant. These receptors were collected from a human patient who received a combined kidney and bone marrow transplant. Some of the T cells may derive from the graft donor.

The CDR3 region is CASSLGLAGEQFF. CDR3 sequence (DNA): TGTGCCAGCAGTTTAGGGCTAGCGGGCGAGCAGTTCTTC. This rearrangement joins TRBV27 to TRBJ2-1, with 8 bases that match TRBD2. There are 13 residues in the CDR3. The J segment lost 10 bases and the V segment lost 2 bases, leaving 4 bases of the junction unmatched. CDR1 and CDR2 (germline): MNHEY, SMNVEV (reference sequence).

The chain links TRBV10-3 to TRBJ1-2; 8 bases match TRBD1. This CDR3 has 17 amino acids. Trimming cost V 4 bases and J 4 bases; bases outside gene matches: 14. CDR1 and CDR2 (germline): ENHRY, SYGVKD. Written as DNA, the CDR3 is TGTGCCATCAGTGTGTCGCAGGGGGCGAATTTTGGCTATGGCTACACCTTC. Its translation: CAISVSQGANFGYGYTF.

The V call is TRBV10-3, the J call TRBJ2-3, with TRBD1 matching 7 bases. The length of the CDR3 is 16 residues. Germline CDR1 reads ENHRY; CDR2 reads SYGVKD. The V and J ends lost 6 bases and 1 base, in that order; junction bases with no gene match: 10. CDR3 loop: CAIRPHRGEGTDTQYF. The CDR3 nucleotides are TGTGCCATCAGACCCCACAGGGGAGAGGGCACAGATACGCAGTATTTT.

This chain joins TRBV7-2 and TRBJ2-4; 7 bases line up with TRBD2. This CDR3 has 14 residues. CDR1 SGHTA and CDR2 FQGNSA come from the germline V gene. V lost 3 bases to trimming and J lost 7 bases; unmatched junction nucleotides: 6. The CDR3: CASSLGGSLNIQYF. Written as DNA, the CDR3 is TGTGCCAGCAGCTTGGGCGGGAGTTTGAACATTCAGTACTTC.

The chain employs TRBV25-1 and TRBJ2-3; D is possibly TRBD2 (6 bases). The V end was cut by 2 bases, the J end by 7 bases, with 7 bases between. The CDR3 runs 12 residues. Germline lookup yields CDR1 MGHDK and CDR2 SYGVNS. CDR3 DNA: TGTGCCAGCAGTGAAGGGAGGTATACGCAGTATTTT. Translated, it gives CASSEGRYTQYF.